This T cell receptor beta chain was recorded in a study of T cell changes during pregnancy in multiple sclerosis. Data came from immunoSEQ multiplex PCR; TCRdb stores just in-frame clones and leaves some out. The table lists several thousand clones, roughly 85% of them singletons. The CDR3 contains 12 residues. CDR1 SGHAT and CDR2 FQNNGV come from the germline V gene. V lost 2 bases, J lost 7 bases, and 9 bases lay in between. The sample holds one count of this clone. V gene TRBV11-2 combines with J gene TRBJ2-7; possibly TRBD2 for D (5 bases). The receptor was isolated from a female donor in good health, enrolled as a control in a pregnancy study. The sequencing used CD8+ T cells from peripheral blood mononuclear cells, collected in the first trimester of pregnancy. The CDR3 spells CASSLPGVEQYF. CDR3 in DNA: TGTGCCAGCAGCTTACCCGGGGTAGAGCAGTACTTC.